Shown below are 19 T cell receptor beta chains from a single sample sequenced in a study of T cells in Graves' hyperthyroidism and ophthalmopathy. Amplified TCR beta CDR3 regions derived from RNA transcripts. Initially, a first-round RT-PCR of the TCR CDR3 employed the HTBI primer set. Via MiXCR, TCRdb re-called the multiplex PCR reads, giving one row per CDR3 protein. The data show under 400,000 distinct CDR3 sequences, approximately 15% seen once. The sample taken for sequencing was blood. The source of these receptors is a woman aged 55 to 70 with Graves' hyperthyroidism.

This chain connects TRBV27 to TRBJ2-1; no clear D gene. V gave up 3 bases and J gave up 4 bases, with 13 bases separating them. Germline V gene sequence: CDR1 MNHEY, CDR2 SMNVEV (reference sequence). There are 15 residues in the CDR3. The DNA for the CDR3 is TGTGCCAGCAGTTTTGGGCGGAGCGCATACAATGAGCAGTTCTTC. Protein: CASSFGRSAYNEQFF.

In regard to this clonotype: Because the CDR3 is missing its conserved closing phenylalanine or tryptophan, this is likely a read error. This chain joins TRBV5-1 and TRBJ1-1; no definite D call. The germline gives CDR1 SGHRS, CDR2 YFSETQ. V gave up 2 bases and J gave up 4 bases, with 12 bases separating them. The CDR3 sequence is 14 residues long. CDR3 protein: CASSFEGGGTEAFS. CDR3 coding DNA: TGCGCCAGCAGCTTCGAGGGAGGAGGCACTGAAGCTTTCTCT.

This clonotype was recorded many times. The chain is built from TRBV10-3 and TRBJ1-4, with D possibly TRBD1 on 5 matching bases. In germline, CDR1 is ENHRY, CDR2 SYGVKD. The germline V and J ends were trimmed by 6 bases and 6 bases, with 11 bases remaining between them. The CDR3 is made up of 13 amino acids. The CDR3 coding sequence is TGTGCCATCAGCGCCGAAGGGGATGAAAAACTGTTTTTT. Amino acid sequence: CAISAEGDEKLFF.

This clonotype was recorded many times. V usage is TRBV12-3 or TRBV12-4 and J usage is TRBJ2-2, with D tentatively TRBD2 (6 bases). V was pared by 0 bases and J by 2 bases, with 10 bases between. CDR3 length equals 16 residues. The CDR3 sequence: CASSLAGGFNTGELFF. The CDR3 nucleotides read TGTGCCAGCAGTTTAGCGGGAGGATTCAACACCGGGGAGCTGTTTTTT.

A few counts support this clonotype. The genes are TRBV24-1 and TRBJ2-7; D perhaps matches TRBD2 (6 bases). Per germline, CDR1 KGHDR and CDR2 SFDVKD. CDR3 length: 16 residues. V was pared by 2 bases and J by 2 bases, with 15 bases between. DNA of the CDR3: TGTGCCACCAGTGATTCCGCCGGGACTCGGACCTACGAGCAGTACTTC. Translation gives CATSDSAGTRTYEQYF.

This chain links TRBV12-3 or TRBV12-4 with TRBJ2-6; D perhaps matches TRBD1 (6 bases). V was cut by 7 bases and J by 0 bases, with 22 bases left in between. The CDR3 loop spans 19 amino acids. The CDR3 DNA reads as TGTGCCAGCATGTTACCAACCGGACAGAGCCCCTCTGGGGCCAACGTCCTGACTTTC. It yields the protein CASMLPTGQSPSGANVLTF.

The chain joins TRBV10-3 to TRBJ2-7; D is ambiguous. Germline V gene data show CDR1 as ENHRY and CDR2 as SYGVKD. V gave up 3 bases and J gave up 2 bases, with 14 bases separating them. The CDR3 length is 15 residues. CDR3 amino acids: CAISDDNRETYEQYF. CDR3 coding DNA: TGTGCCATCAGTGACGACAACAGAGAAACCTACGAGCAGTACTTC.

This clonotype appeared a few times. The chain joins TRBV7-9 to TRBJ2-2; 13 positions agree with TRBD2. The CDR3 sequence is 16 residues long. V dropped 5 bases and J dropped 4; count of bases not matched to a gene: 4. The germline V gene encodes CDR1 SEHNR and CDR2 FQNEAQ (reference sequence). CDR3 DNA: TGTGCCAGCAGCGTACTAGCGGGAGGGTTCACCGGGGAGCTGTTTTTT. It encodes CASSVLAGGFTGELFF. The full variable domain, with the rest looked up from reference TRBV7-9 and TRBJ2-2, is DTGVSQNPRHKITKRGQNVTFRCDPISEHNRLYWYRQTLGQGPEFLTYFQNEAQLEKSRLLSDRFSAERPKGSFSTLEIQRTEQGDSAMYLCASSVLAGGFTGELFFGEGSRLTVL.

This clonotype was counted ten times or more. CDR3 amino acids: CASSPTRGGGSYNEQFF. For the CDR3, the DNA is TGTGCCAGCAGCCCTACCCGGGGCGGCGGATCCTACAATGAGCAGTTCTTC. V usage is TRBV7-9 and J usage is TRBJ2-1, with D perhaps being TRBD1 or TRBD2 (5 bases each). The CDR3 sequence is 17 residues long. Trimming shortened V by 5 bases and J by 1 base, and 18 bases separated the two germline ends. Looked up from germline, CDR1 is SEHNR and CDR2 is FQNEAQ (reference sequence).

A few counts support this clonotype. The chain links TRBV10-3 to TRBJ1-2; no definite D call. With 0 bases removed from V and 6 bases from J, the gap between germline ends came to 23 bases. CDR1 and CDR2 from the germline V gene are ENHRY and SYGVKD. The CDR3 sequence is 18 residues long. Here the CDR3 reads CAISESPQYVDLSHGYTF. The CDR3 DNA is TGTGCCATCAGTGAGTCTCCACAGTACGTCGACCTTTCTCATGGCTACACCTTC.

This clonotype was counted ten times or more. V usage is TRBV2 and J usage is TRBJ2-3, with TRBD2 identical over 14 bases. The trim removed 7 bases at V and 4 bases at J, leaving 13 bases unmatched. Germline CDR1 reads SNHLY; CDR2 reads FYNNEI. The CDR3 is 18 amino acids. CDR3 region: CASTFGGLAGEAADTQYF. For the CDR3, the DNA is TGTGCCAGCACCTTTGGGGGACTAGCGGGAGAGGCGGCAGATACGCAGTATTTT.

This clonotype has a count of ten or more. The rearrangement joins TRBV6-1 to TRBJ2-3, with 7 nucleotides matching TRBD2. The V segment lost 6 bases and the J segment 2 bases; nucleotides outside the gene matches: 5. Per the germline V gene, CDR1 is MNHNS and CDR2 is SASEGT. CDR3 length: 14 amino acids. CDR3 sequence: CASRAAGITDTQYF. The CDR3 nucleotides are TGTGCCAGCAGGGCAGCGGGAATCACAGATACGCAGTATTTT.

This clonotype occurred many times. The chain combines TRBV5-1 with TRBJ1-1; possibly TRBD1 for D (6 bases). V was clipped by 2 bases and J by 2 bases, with 16 bases between them. The CDR3 length is 16 residues. Germline V lookup: CDR1 SGHRS, CDR2 YFSETQ. The CDR3 DNA is TGCGCCAGCAGCTTAGGGGACACCAACAGTAACACTGAAGCTTTCTTT. Amino acid sequence: CASSLGDTNSNTEAFF. The whole variable domain, remainder taken from reference TRBV5-1 and TRBJ1-1, is KAGVTQTPRYLIKTRGQQVTLSCSPISGHRSVSWYQQTPGQGLQFLFEYFSETQRNKGNFPGRFSGRQFSNSRSEMNVSTLELGDSALYLCASSLGDTNSNTEAFFGQGTRLTVV.

This clonotype was seen more than once but under ten times. A read error may produce the germline difference seen at one junction end. The chain links TRBV19 to TRBJ2-1, with 8 nucleotides matching TRBD2. Germline CDR1 is LNHDA and CDR2 is SQIVND (reference sequence). The CDR3 runs to 13 residues. CDR3: CATGGRTYNEQFF. CDR3 in DNA: TGCGCGACGGGCGGGAGGACTTACAATGAGCAGTTCTTC.

This clonotype was counted many times. The rearrangement uses TRBV5-1 and TRBJ1-2; 7 bases line up with TRBD1. Looked up from germline, CDR1 is SGHRS and CDR2 is YFSETQ. Trimming cost V 2 bases and J 2 bases; bases outside gene matches: 6. The CDR3 extends over 15 amino acids. For the CDR3, the DNA is TGCGCCAGCAGCTTCACAGGGGATCCAAACTATGGCTACACCTTC. Its protein product is CASSFTGDPNYGYTF.

This clonotype was recorded at least ten times. The rearrangement uses TRBV12-3 or TRBV12-4 and TRBJ2-1; perhaps TRBD1 as D (6 bases). The CDR3 contains 14 residues. Trimming left V 4 bases short and J 5 bases short, with 12 bases between. CDR3 coding DNA: TGTGCCAGCAGTTCCCAACAGGGAGACAATGAGCAGTTCTTC. It is translated as CASSSQQGDNEQFF.

This clonotype was picked up many times. This sequence joins TRBV29-1 and TRBJ1-1; the match to TRBD1 covers 8 bases. The J segment lost 3 bases and the V segment lost 7 bases, leaving 7 bases of the junction unmatched. CDR3 length: 13 amino acids. Germline V CDR1 and CDR2: SQVTM, ANQGSEA. Here the CDR3 DNA reads TGCAGCGGTGTCAGGGGGCTTGACACTGAAGCTTTCTTT. Translation gives CSGVRGLDTEAFF. Supplemented by reference TRBV29-1 and TRBJ1-1, the full variable domain reads SAVISQKPSRDICQRGTSLTIQCQVDSQVTMMFWYRQQPGQSLTLIATANQGSEATYESGFVIDKFPISRPNLTFSTLTVSNMSPEDSSIYLCSGVRGLDTEAFFGQGTRLTVV.

This clonotype has ten or more counts. CDR3 residues: CASSSPRGDHEQYF. The CDR3 DNA reads as TGTGCCAGCAGCTCCCCCAGAGGGGACCACGAGCAGTACTTC. The chain links TRBV5-4 to TRBJ2-7; D assignment may be TRBD1 or TRBD2 (5 bases each). V shed 3 bases and J shed 5 bases, with 15 bases lying between them. Germline-derived CDR1 and CDR2 are SGHNT and YYREEE (reference sequence). The CDR3 totals 14 residues.

This clonotype appeared a few times. This sequence joins TRBV10-3 and TRBJ2-1; D is unresolved. CDR3 size: 17 residues. Trimming removed 4 bases at V and 2 bases at J, with 18 bases between. Germline CDR1 is ENHRY and CDR2 is SYGVKD. Here the CDR3 DNA reads TGTGCCATCAGTGCTTCAGACTCGCCCCGTACCTACAATGAGCAGTTCTTC. Amino acids: CAISASDSPRTYNEQFF.